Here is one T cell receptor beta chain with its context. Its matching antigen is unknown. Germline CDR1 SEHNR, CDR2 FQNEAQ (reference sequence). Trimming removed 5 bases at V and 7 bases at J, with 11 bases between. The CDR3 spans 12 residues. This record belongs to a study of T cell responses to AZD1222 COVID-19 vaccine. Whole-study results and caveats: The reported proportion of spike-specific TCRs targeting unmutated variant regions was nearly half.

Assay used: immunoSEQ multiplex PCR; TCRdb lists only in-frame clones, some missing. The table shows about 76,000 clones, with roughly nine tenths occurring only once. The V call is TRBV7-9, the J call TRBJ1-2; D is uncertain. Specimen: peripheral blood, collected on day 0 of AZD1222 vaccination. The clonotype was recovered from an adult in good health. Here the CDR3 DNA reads TGTGCCAGCAGCCCAGATTACAGTGGCTACACCTTC. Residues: CASSPDYSGYTF.